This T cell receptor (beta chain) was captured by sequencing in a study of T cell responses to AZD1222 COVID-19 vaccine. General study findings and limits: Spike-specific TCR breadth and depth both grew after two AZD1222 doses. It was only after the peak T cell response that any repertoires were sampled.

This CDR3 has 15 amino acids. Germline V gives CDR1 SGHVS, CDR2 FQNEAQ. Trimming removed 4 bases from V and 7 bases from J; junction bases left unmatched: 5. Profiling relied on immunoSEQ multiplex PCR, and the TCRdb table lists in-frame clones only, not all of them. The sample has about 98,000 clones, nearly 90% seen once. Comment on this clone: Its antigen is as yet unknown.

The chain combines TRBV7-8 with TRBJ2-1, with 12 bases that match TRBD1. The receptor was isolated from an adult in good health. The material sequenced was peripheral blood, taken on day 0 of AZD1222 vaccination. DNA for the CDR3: TGTGCCAGCAGCTCCGGGACAGGGGGCCGAAATGAGCAGTTCTTC. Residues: CASSSGTGGRNEQFF.